These 12 T cell receptor beta chains originate from one sample sequenced in a study of blood T cell repertoires in COVID-19. Generated by immunoSEQ multiplex PCR, the TCRdb table keeps only in-frame clones and is missing some. The sample gives 85,000 to 110,000 clones, approximately 80% of which show up once; 10% to 15% is in the top ten. Sequenced input: peripheral blood. These TCRs come from a human donor in a cohort sampled during active or convalescent COVID-19.

The chain links TRBV20-1 to TRBJ1-1; D unresolved. The CDR3 covers 13 residues. Germline values: CDR1 DFQATT, CDR2 SNEGSKA (reference sequence). Deletions cut 3 bases from V and 6 bases from J, with 14 bases between. The CDR3 is CSASWQNGAEAFF. Written as DNA, the CDR3 is TGCAGTGCTAGTTGGCAAAACGGGGCTGAAGCTTTCTTT.

This clone was seen only a few times. V usage is TRBV30 and J usage is TRBJ1-5, with D unresolved. V lost 0 bases, J lost 5 bases, and 11 bases lay in between. CDR1 and CDR2 from the germline V gene are GTSNPN and SVGIG (reference sequence). The CDR3 is 14 residues long. Here the CDR3 reads CAWSVNSGDQPQHF. Written as DNA, the CDR3 is TGTGCCTGGAGTGTAAATTCCGGAGATCAGCCCCAGCATTTT.

The V and J genes are TRBV7-3 and TRBJ1-6; D remains ambiguous. Deletions cut 5 bases from V and 0 bases from J, with 8 bases between. This CDR3 has 15 residues. Germline CDR1 SGHTA, CDR2 FQGTGA. The CDR3 is CASSIESSYNSPLHF. CDR3 in DNA: TGTGCCAGCAGCATAGAGAGCTCCTATAATTCACCCCTCCACTTT.

A few counts support this clone. The chain links TRBV9 to TRBJ1-1; D possibly corresponds to TRBD1 (5 bases). Germline assignment: CDR1 SGDLS and CDR2 YYNGEE. The CDR3 covers 13 residues. Trimming stripped 4 bases from V and 4 bases from J, with 11 bases between. CDR3 bases: TGTGCCAGCAGCCCTCCCGGGGGCACTGAAGCTTTCTTT. This sequence encodes CASSPPGGTEAFF.

This clone was recorded once. The V gene is TRBV4-2, the J gene TRBJ1-1, with D tentatively TRBD1 (5 bases). V lost 0 bases and J lost 1, with 6 bases in between. CDR3 length equals 14 residues. Looked up from germline, CDR1 is LGHNA and CDR2 is YNFKEQ. The CDR3 sequence is CASSQEQENTEAFF. The CDR3 nucleotides are TGTGCCAGCAGCCAAGAACAGGAGAACACTGAAGCTTTCTTT.

The chain links TRBV19 to TRBJ1-2; the match to TRBD1 covers 12 bases. With V trimmed by 7 bases and J by 7 bases, 13 bases remained unmatched. CDR3 size: 16 residues. CDR1 is LNHDA, CDR2 SQIVND, per germline (reference sequence). CDR3 DNA: TGTGCCAGTACCCCCGGGACAGGGGGCTTTATGAGTGGCTACACCTTC. This gives the protein CASTPGTGGFMSGYTF.

This chain connects TRBV13 to TRBJ2-7; D is ambiguous. V was trimmed by 5 bases and J by 4 bases, leaving 15 bases between them. Germline V CDR1 and CDR2: PRHDT, FYEKMQ (reference sequence). The CDR3 spans 14 residues. The CDR3 DNA reads as TGTGCCAGCAGCGCCCGATTAATCGGGTACGAGCAGTACTTC. Translating it yields CASSARLIGYEQYF.

The chain employs TRBV19 and TRBJ1-3; D remains ambiguous. The CDR3 spans 16 residues. The germline CDR1 and CDR2 sequences are LNHDA and SQIVND (reference sequence). The ends were cut back, 5 bases at V and 1 base at J, with 15 bases in the middle. The CDR3 protein is CASSAHWQISGNTIYF. CDR3 nucleotides: TGTGCCAGTAGTGCCCATTGGCAGATATCTGGAAACACCATATATTTT.

The DNA of the CDR3 is TGCGCCAGCAGCCGATCGGGGGAGGAAGGACAGCCCCAGCATTTT. This encodes CASSRSGEEGQPQHF. The rearrangement joins TRBV5-1 to TRBJ1-5, with TRBD1 as a possible D gene (5 bases). CDR1 SGHRS and CDR2 YFSETQ come from the germline V gene. The CDR3 runs 15 residues. V was trimmed by 4 bases and J by 7 bases, leaving 18 bases between them.

This chain connects TRBV21-1 to TRBJ1-5; TRBD1, the table's D call, was not compared with the DNA. TRBV21-1 is a pseudogene locus. The CDR3 is 19 amino acids. CDR3 sequence (DNA): TGTGCCAGCAGCATGCCTTCACCGGGACAGGACTATAGCAATCAGCCCCAGCATTTT. This codes for CASSMPSPGQDYSNQPQHF.

This chain joins TRBV5-6 and TRBJ1-2; the match to TRBD1 covers 8 bases. This CDR3 contains 13 residues. J gave up 4 bases and V 2 bases, and 1 base lay outside the gene matches. CDR1 SGHDT and CDR2 YYEEEE come from the germline V gene. In DNA form, the CDR3 reads TGTGCCAGCAGCTTTACAGGGGGCTATGGCTACACCTTC. Amino acid sequence: CASSFTGGYGYTF.

The chain has TRBV7-2 and TRBJ1-5, with 10 bases identical to TRBD1. The CDR3 length is 15 residues. CDR1 and CDR2 from the germline V gene are SGHTA and FQGNSA. V gave up 6 bases and J gave up 2 bases; unmatched junction bases: 4. Written as DNA, the CDR3 is TGTGCCAGCAGGGCCGGGACAGGGGGCAATCAGCCCCAGCATTTT. Translated: CASRAGTGGNQPQHF.